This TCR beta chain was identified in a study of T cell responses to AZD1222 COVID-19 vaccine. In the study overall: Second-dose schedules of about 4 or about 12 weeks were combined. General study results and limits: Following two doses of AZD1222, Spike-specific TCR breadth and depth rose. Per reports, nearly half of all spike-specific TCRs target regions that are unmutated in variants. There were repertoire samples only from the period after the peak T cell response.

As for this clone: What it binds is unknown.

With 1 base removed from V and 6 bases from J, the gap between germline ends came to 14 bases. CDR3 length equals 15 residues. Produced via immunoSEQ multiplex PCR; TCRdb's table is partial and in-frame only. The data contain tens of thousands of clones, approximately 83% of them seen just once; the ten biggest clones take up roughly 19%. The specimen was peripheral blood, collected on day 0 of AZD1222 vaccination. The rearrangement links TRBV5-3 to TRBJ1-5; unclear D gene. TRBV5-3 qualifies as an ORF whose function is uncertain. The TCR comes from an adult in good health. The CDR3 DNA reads TGTGCCAGAAGCTTGAGTCGGCGTGGGAGTCAGCCCCAGCATTTT. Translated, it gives CARSLSRRGSQPQHF.